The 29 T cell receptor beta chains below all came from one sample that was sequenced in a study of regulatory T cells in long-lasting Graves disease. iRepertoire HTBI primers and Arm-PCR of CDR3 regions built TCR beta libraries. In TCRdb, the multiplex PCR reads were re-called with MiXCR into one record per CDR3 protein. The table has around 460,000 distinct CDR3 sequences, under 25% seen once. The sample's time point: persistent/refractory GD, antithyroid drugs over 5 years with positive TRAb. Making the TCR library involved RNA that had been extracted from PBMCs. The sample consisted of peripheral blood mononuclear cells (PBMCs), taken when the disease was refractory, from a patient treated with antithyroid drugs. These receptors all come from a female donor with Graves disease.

The CDR3: CASSSGFLAGPTGYNEQFF. In DNA form, the CDR3 reads TGTGCCAGCAGTTCGGGATTCTTAGCGGGCCCTACGGGCTACAATGAGCAGTTCTTC. The gene calls are TRBV28 and TRBJ2-1; TRBD2 agrees at 7 bases. The germline gives CDR1 MDHEN, CDR2 SYDVKM. The length of the CDR3 is 19 residues. With V trimmed by 4 bases and J by 3 bases, 18 bases remained unmatched.

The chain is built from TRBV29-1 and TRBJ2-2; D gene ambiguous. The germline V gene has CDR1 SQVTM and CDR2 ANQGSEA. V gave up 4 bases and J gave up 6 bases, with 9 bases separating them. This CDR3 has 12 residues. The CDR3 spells CSVAVASGELFF. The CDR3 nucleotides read TGCAGCGTTGCGGTGGCATCCGGGGAGCTGTTTTTT.

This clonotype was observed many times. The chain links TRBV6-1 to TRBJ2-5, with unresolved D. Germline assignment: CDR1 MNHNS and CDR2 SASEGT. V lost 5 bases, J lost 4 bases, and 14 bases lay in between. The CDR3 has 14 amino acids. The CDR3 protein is CASSQLFGPETQYF. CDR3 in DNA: TGTGCCAGCAGTCAACTATTTGGTCCAGAGACCCAGTACTTC.

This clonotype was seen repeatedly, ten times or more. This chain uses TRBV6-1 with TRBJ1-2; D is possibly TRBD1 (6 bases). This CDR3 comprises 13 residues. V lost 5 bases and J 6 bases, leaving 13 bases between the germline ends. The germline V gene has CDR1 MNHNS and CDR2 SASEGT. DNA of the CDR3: TGTGCCAGCAGTACCAACAGGGTCGATGGCTACACCTTC. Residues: CASSTNRVDGYTF.

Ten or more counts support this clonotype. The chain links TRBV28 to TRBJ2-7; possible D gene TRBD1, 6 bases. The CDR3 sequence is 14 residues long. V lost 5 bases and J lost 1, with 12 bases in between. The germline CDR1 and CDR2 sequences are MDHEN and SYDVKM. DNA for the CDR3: TGTGCCAGCAGTCACCAGGGGAATTCCTACGAGCAGTACTTC. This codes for CASSHQGNSYEQYF.

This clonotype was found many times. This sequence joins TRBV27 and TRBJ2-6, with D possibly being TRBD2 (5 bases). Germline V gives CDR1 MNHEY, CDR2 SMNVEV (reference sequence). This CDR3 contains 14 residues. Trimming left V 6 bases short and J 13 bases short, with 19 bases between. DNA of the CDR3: TGTGCCAGCAGAGGCGGGTATGGCAGCGGAGTCCTGACTTTC. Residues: CASRGGYGSGVLTF.

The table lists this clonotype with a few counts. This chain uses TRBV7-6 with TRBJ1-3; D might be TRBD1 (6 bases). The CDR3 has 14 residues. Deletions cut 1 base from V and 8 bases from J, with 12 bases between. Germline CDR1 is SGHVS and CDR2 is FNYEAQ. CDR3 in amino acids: CASSLGQAGDTIYF. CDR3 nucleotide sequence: TGTGCCAGCAGCTTAGGACAGGCGGGAGACACCATATATTTT. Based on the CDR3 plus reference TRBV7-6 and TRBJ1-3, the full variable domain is GAGVSQSPRYKVTKRGQDVALRCDPISGHVSLYWYRQALGQGPEFLTYFNYEAQQDKSGLPNDRFSAERPEGSISTLTIQRTEQRDSAMYRCASSLGQAGDTIYFGEGSWLTVV.

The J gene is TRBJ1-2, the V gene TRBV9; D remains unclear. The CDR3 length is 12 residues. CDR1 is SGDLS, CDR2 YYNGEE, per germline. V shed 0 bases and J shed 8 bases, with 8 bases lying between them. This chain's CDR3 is CASSVGRRGYTF. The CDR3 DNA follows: TGTGCCAGCAGCGTAGGGAGGAGAGGCTACACCTTC. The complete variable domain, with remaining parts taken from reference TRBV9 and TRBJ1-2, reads DSGVTQTPKHLITATGQRVTLRCSPRSGDLSVYWYQQSLDQGLQFLIQYYNGEERAKGNILERFSAQQFPDLHSELNLSSLELGDSALYFCASSVGRRGYTFGSGTRLTVV.

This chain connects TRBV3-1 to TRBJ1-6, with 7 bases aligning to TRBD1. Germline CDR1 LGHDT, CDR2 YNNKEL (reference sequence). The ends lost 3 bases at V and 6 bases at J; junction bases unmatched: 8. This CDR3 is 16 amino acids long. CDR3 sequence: CASSHYGQVTNSPLHF. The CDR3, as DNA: TGTGCCAGCAGCCATTATGGACAGGTTACTAATTCACCCCTCCACTTT.

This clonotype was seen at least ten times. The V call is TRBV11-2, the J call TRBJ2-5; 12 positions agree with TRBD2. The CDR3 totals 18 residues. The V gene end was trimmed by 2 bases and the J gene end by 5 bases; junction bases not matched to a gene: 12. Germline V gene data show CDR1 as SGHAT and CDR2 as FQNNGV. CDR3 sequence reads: CASSLSRASGRAWETQYF. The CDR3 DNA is TGTGCCAGCAGCTTAAGCCGGGCTAGCGGGAGGGCATGGGAGACCCAGTACTTC.

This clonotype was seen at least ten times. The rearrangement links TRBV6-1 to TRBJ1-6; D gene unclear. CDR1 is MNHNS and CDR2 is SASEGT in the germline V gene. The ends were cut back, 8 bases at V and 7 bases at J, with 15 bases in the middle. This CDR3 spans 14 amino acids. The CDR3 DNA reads TGTGCCAGCGCGTCGGGAGGCATGAATTCACCCCTCCACTTT. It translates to CASASGGMNSPLHF.

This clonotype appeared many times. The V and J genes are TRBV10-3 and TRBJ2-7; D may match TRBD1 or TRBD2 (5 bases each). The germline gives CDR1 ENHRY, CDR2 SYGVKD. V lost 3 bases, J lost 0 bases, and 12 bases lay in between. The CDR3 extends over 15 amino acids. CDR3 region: CAISDQGRSSYEQYF. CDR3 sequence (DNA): TGTGCCATCAGTGATCAGGGACGCAGCTCCTACGAGCAGTACTTC.

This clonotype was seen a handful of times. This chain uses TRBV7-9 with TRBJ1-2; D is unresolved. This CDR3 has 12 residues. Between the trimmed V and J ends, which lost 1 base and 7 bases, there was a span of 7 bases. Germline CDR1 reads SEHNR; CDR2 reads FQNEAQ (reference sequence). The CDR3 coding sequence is TGTGCCAGCAGCTTAGGGGAGCTTGGCTACACCTTC. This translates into CASSLGELGYTF.

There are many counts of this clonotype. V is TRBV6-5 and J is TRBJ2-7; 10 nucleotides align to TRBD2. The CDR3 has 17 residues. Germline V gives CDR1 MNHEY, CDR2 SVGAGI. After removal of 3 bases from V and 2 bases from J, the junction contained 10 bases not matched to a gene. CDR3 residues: CASSYNERGGSPYEQYF. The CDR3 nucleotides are TGTGCCAGCAGTTATAACGAGCGGGGGGGCAGCCCCTACGAGCAGTACTTC.

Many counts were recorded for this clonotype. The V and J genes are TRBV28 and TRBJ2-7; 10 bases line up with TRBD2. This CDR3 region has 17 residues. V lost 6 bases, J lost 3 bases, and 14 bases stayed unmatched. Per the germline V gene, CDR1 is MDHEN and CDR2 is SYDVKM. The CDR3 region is CASSNQRSGTSVYEQYF. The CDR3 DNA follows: TGTGCCAGCAGCAACCAACGTTCCGGGACTAGCGTCTACGAGCAGTACTTC.

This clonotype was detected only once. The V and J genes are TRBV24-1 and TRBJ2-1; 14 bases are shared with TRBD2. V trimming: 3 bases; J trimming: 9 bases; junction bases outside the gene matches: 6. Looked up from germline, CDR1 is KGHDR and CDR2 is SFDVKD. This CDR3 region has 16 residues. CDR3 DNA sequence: TGTGCCACCAGTGATCCGGGGACTAGCGGGAGAGGTGAGCAGTTCTTC. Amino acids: CATSDPGTSGRGEQFF.

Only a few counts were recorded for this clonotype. The DNA of the CDR3 is TGTGCCAGCAGCTTAGAGGGCTGGGCCAACGTCCTGACTTTC. It specifies CASSLEGWANVLTF. The chain links TRBV7-2 to TRBJ2-6; no definite D call. CDR1 and CDR2 from the germline V gene are SGHTA and FQGNSA. V lost 1 base, J lost 5 bases, and 6 bases lay in between. The length of the CDR3 is 14 residues.

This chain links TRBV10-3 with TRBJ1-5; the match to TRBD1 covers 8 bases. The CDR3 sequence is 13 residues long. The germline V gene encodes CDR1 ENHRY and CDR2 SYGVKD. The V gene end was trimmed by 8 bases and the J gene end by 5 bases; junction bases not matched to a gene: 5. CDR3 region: CAIAGQGDQPQHF. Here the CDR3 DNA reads TGTGCCATCGCTGGACAGGGCGATCAGCCCCAGCATTTT.

Written as DNA, the CDR3 is TGTGCCAGCAGCCAAGACTGGGCAGCCCAAGAGACCCAGTACTTC. It translates to CASSQDWAAQETQYF. The chain combines TRBV14 with TRBJ2-5; D call uncertain. The CDR3 sequence is 15 residues long. The germline gives CDR1 SGHDN, CDR2 FVKESK. Trimming took off 0 bases at V and 1 base at J, with 9 bases between the two ends.

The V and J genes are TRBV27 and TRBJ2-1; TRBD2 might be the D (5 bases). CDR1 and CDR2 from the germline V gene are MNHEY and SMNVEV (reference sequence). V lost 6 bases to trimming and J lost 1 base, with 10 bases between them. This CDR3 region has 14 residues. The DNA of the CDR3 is TGTGCCAGCAGGGACCCGGGGTCCTACAATGAGCAGTTCTTC. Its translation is CASRDPGSYNEQFF.

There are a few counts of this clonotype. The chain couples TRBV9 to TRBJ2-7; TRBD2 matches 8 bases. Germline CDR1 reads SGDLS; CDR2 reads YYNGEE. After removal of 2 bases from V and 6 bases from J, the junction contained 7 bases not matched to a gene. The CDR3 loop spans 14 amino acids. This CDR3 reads CASSVGGGPFEQYF. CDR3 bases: TGTGCCAGCAGCGTCGGGGGGGGGCCGTTCGAGCAGTACTTC. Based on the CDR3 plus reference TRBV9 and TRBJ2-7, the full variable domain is DSGVTQTPKHLITATGQRVTLRCSPRSGDLSVYWYQQSLDQGLQFLIQYYNGEERAKGNILERFSAQQFPDLHSELNLSSLELGDSALYFCASSVGGGPFEQYFGPGTRLTVT.

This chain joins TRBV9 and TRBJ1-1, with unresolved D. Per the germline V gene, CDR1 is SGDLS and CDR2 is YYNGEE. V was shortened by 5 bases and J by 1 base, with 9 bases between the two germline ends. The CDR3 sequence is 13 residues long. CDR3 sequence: CASRTVENTEAFF. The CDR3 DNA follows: TGTGCCAGCAGGACGGTGGAGAACACTGAAGCTTTCTTT.

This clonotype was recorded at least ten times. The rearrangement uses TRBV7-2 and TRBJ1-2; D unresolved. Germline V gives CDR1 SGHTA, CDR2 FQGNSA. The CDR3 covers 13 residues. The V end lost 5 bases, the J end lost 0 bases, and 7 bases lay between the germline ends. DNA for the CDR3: TGTGCCAGCAGCGAACCTCCTAACTATGGCTACACCTTC. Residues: CASSEPPNYGYTF.

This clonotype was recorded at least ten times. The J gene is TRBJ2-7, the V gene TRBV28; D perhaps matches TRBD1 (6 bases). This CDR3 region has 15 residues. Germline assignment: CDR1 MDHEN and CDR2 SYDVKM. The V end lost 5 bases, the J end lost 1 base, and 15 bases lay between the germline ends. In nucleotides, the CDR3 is TGTGCCAGCAGTGCCTTCCGGGACATTTCCTACGAGCAGTACTTC. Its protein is CASSAFRDISYEQYF.

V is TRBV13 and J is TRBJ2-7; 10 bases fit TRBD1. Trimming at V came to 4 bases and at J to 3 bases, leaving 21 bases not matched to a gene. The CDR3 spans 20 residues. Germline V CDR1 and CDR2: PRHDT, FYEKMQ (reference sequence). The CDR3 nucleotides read TGTGCCAGCAGCTCCTACACCACCCACCGGGACAGGGGAGCCGGCTACGAGCAGTACTTC. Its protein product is CASSSYTTHRDRGAGYEQYF.

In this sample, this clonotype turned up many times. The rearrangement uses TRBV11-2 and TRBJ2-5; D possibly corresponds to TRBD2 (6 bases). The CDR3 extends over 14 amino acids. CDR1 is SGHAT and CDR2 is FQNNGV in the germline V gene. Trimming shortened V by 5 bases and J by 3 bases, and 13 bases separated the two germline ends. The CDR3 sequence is CASSNNWGEETQYF. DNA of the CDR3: TGTGCCAGCAGCAACAACTGGGGGGAAGAGACCCAGTACTTC.

The CDR3 protein is CASSLDGRITYEQYF. The CDR3 DNA reads as TGTGCCAGCAGCTTAGATGGTCGAATAACCTACGAGCAGTACTTC. The rearrangement links TRBV7-9 to TRBJ2-7; D is ambiguous. V lost 1 base and J lost 2, with 12 bases in between. This CDR3 spans 15 amino acids. Germline CDR1 is SEHNR and CDR2 is FQNEAQ (reference sequence).

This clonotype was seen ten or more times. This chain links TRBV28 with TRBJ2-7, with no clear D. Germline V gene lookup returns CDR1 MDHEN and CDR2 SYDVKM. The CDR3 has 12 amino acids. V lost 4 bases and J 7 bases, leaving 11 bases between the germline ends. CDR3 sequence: CASSYGHREQYF. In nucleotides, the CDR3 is TGTGCCAGCAGTTACGGTCATCGGGAGCAGTACTTC. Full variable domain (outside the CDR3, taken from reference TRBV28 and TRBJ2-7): DVKVTQSSRYLVKRTGEKVFLECVQDMDHENMFWYRQDPGLGLRLIYFSYDVKMKEKGDIPEGYSVSREKKERFSLILESASTNQTSMYLCASSYGHREQYFGPGTRLTVT.

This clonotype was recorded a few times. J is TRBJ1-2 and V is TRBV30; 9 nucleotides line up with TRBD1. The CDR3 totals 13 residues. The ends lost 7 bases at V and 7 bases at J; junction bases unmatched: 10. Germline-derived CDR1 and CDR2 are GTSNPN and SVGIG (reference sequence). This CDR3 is CAYHTGGASGYTF. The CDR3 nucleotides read TGTGCCTACCACACAGGGGGCGCCAGTGGCTACACCTTC.